This T cell receptor beta chain was captured in a study of cytomegalovirus exposure and HLA in healthy donors (dated by TCRdb to about 2017). General notes on the study: A later analysis indicated that the roughly 120 validation repertoires were generated on the platform also employed for the roughly 720 repertoires of the first cohort. The study aimed to test whether cataloging public T cell receptors could reveal signatures of past pathogen exposure. A separate validation cohort of approximately 130 different subjects was used in addition to the roughly 700-subject first cohort. The study combined high-throughput TCR immunosequencing, statistical association of individual TCRs with disease status, and machine learning to predict cytomegalovirus infection status.

The donors were included in the validation cohort of around 120 subjects, a group kept apart from the roughly 670-subject first cohort. Comment on this clone: Its specific antigen is unknown. It has no much larger one-base neighbor in the sample; base qualities were not kept.

Study-wide conclusions, independent of this receptor: Cytomegalovirus status was reported to be diagnosed by the classifier with high specificity and sensitivity in both the original and validation cohorts. The study listed 164 TCR beta chains as associated with cytomegalovirus. In vitro tests confirmed that a few of the cytomegalovirus-associated TCR beta chains recognize cytomegalovirus antigens. A later analysis had no HLA typing for the validation cohort, so co-occurrence there was scored across all 110 or so repertoires. A later analysis found that TCRs clustered in the first cohort also tended to co-occur in the 95 to 150 validation repertoires, with 94% of cluster scores above 0. Across donors, most TCR sequences were observed very rarely, whereas some public TCRs were present in many individuals. It was suggested by the authors that the approach could potentially be generalized to other disease states and immunological phenotypes.

The protocol used for the library was the immunoSEQ multiplex PCR assay. The paper's data handling went like this. A statistical classification framework was built to diagnose cytomegalovirus status from the catalog of TCR beta chain sequences. Held by TCRdb, this immuneACCESS table contains in-frame sequences only and omits some clones. Under half of the omission traces to an unresolved V gene where checked; the cause of the rest is unknown. From that table come the V and J calls and clone size; the DNA was used to work out D and trimming. The sample has some 110,000 clones on record, about 88% of them singletons. Of the sample, 4.4% is held by the ten largest clones. Taken from the germline V gene, the CDR1 and CDR2 loops are SNHLY and FYNNEI. Taken from cysteine to phenylalanine, the CDR3 has 13 residues. Just the 39-base CDR3 DNA is kept, in frame starting at base 1. V sheds 2 bases and J sheds 1 base, leaving 5 bases between their ends.

The chain is made from TRBV2 and TRBJ1-1, with no confidently assigned D gene. The specimen sequenced was PBMCs. The receptor was derived from a man younger than 35 in good health and CMV-seropositive. CDR3 sequence: CASSENRNTEAFF. The nucleotide sequence is TGTGCCAGCAGTGAAAACAGGAACACTGAAGCTTTCTTT. When the CDR3 is completed using the reference TRBV2 and TRBJ1-1 genes on either side, the full variable domain is EPEVTQTPSHQVTQMGQEVILRCVPISNHLYFYWYRQILGQKVEFLVSFYNNEISEKSEIFDDQFSVERPDGSNFTLKIRSTKLEDSAMYFCASSENRNTEAFFGQGTRLTVV.